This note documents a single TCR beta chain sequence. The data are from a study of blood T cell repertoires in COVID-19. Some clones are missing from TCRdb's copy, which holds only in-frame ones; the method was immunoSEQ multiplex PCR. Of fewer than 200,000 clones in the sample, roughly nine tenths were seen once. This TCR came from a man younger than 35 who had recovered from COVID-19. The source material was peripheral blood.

The CDR3 loop is CASTLRGSGNTIYF. CDR3 DNA: TGTGCCAGCACCCTGCGGGGCTCTGGAAACACCATATATTTT. The gene calls are TRBV7-2 and TRBJ1-3; D not resolved. The germline V and J ends were trimmed by 7 bases and 0 bases, with 10 bases remaining between them. CDR3 length: 14 amino acids. The V gene's germline CDR1 is SGHTA and CDR2 FQGNSA.